Listed here are 26 T cell receptor beta chains from one sample, sequenced in a study of cytomegalovirus exposure and HLA in healthy donors. Libraries were prepared by immunoSEQ multiplex PCR; TCRdb keeps only in-frame clonotypes and omits some of them. The profile shows some 160,000 clones, roughly nine tenths of them singletons. Sequencing was carried out using PBMCs. These receptor sequences come from a young man in good health and CMV-seronegative.

V and J are TRBV19 and TRBJ2-1; no clear D. Trimming stripped 5 bases from V and 2 bases from J, with 4 bases between. This CDR3 is 12 amino acids long. CDR1 and CDR2 (germline): LNHDA, SQIVND (reference sequence). CDR3 in DNA: TGTGCCAGTAGTCATGCCTACAATGAGCAGTTCTTC. Amino acids: CASSHAYNEQFF.

This chain connects TRBV9 to TRBJ1-4, with D possibly being TRBD1 (5 bases). Deletions cut 2 bases from V and 4 bases from J, with 9 bases between. Germline lookup yields CDR1 SGDLS and CDR2 YYNGEE. The length of the CDR3 is 14 residues. CDR3 DNA sequence: TGTGCCAGCAGCGTGGGGCAGTTTAATGAAAAACTGTTTTTT. Its protein product is CASSVGQFNEKLFF.

The chain carries TRBV5-1 and TRBJ1-1, with 7 bases that match TRBD1. J lost 4 bases, V lost 0 bases, and 3 bases had no gene match. Germline V gene sequence: CDR1 SGHRS, CDR2 YFSETQ. This CDR3 has 14 amino acids. This CDR3 is CASSLGAGGTEAFF. CDR3 coding DNA: TGCGCCAGCAGCTTGGGGGCAGGGGGCACTGAAGCTTTCTTT. The variable domain in full, completed from reference TRBV5-1 and TRBJ1-1, reads KAGVTQTPRYLIKTRGQQVTLSCSPISGHRSVSWYQQTPGQGLQFLFEYFSETQRNKGNFPGRFSGRQFSNSRSEMNVSTLELGDSALYLCASSLGAGGTEAFFGQGTRLTVV.

The J gene is TRBJ1-5, the V gene TRBV15, with TRBD1 as a possible D gene (6 bases). Deletions cut 1 base from V and 2 bases from J, with 15 bases between. The CDR3 sequence is 17 residues long. Looked up from germline, CDR1 is LNHNV and CDR2 is YYDKDF (reference sequence). The CDR3 sequence is CATSRGAGEGGNQPQHF. CDR3 coding DNA: TGTGCCACCAGCAGAGGGGCAGGGGAAGGCGGCAATCAGCCCCAGCATTTT.

The rearrangement links TRBV30 to TRBJ1-5, with 7 bases matching TRBD1. The CDR3 consists of 13 residues. V lost 3 bases and J lost 10; bases outside the gene matches: 9. In germline, CDR1 is GTSNPN, CDR2 SVGIG (reference sequence). The CDR3: CAWRERQGSPQHF. The CDR3 DNA sequence: TGTGCCTGGAGGGAGAGACAGGGCAGCCCCCAGCATTTT.

The V call is TRBV27, the J call TRBJ2-5; 7 positions agree with TRBD1. Germline assignment: CDR1 MNHEY and CDR2 SMNVEV (reference sequence). This CDR3 region has 17 residues. J lost 7 bases, V lost 5 bases, and 19 bases had no gene match. CDR3 residues: CASSLTPRDRALGTQYF. DNA for the CDR3: TGTGCCAGCAGTCTCACCCCCCGCGACAGGGCGCTAGGGACCCAGTACTTC.

The V and J genes are TRBV5-6 and TRBJ1-2, with 7 bases that match TRBD1. The CDR3 has 15 residues. V dropped 3 bases and J dropped 7; count of bases not matched to a gene: 12. CDR1 and CDR2 from the germline V gene are SGHDT and YYEEEE. CDR3 protein: CASSSGILGGSGYTF. For the CDR3, the DNA is TGTGCCAGCAGCTCGGGAATATTAGGGGGCAGTGGCTACACCTTC. The complete variable domain, with remaining parts taken from reference TRBV5-6 and TRBJ1-2, reads DAGVTQSPTHLIKTRGQQVTLRCSPKSGHDTVSWYQQALGQGPQFIFQYYEEEERQRGNFPDRFSGHQFPNYSSELNVNALLLGDSALYLCASSSGILGGSGYTFGSGTRLTVV.

The chain uses TRBV21-1 and TRBJ2-7; the listed D gene, TRBD1, was not tested against the DNA. TRBV21-1 is listed as a pseudogene. The CDR3 is 19 residues long. The CDR3 protein is CASSISGQGVTKLVGEQYV. CDR3 DNA: TGTGCCAGCAGCATCTCGGGACAGGGAGTGACCAAATTGGTGGGCGAGCAGTACGTC.

This clone was counted only a few times. This sequence joins TRBV6-1 and TRBJ1-2; 7 nucleotides line up with TRBD1. CDR3 length: 13 residues. V was clipped by 8 bases and J by 4 bases; unmatched bases: 7. The germline V gene encodes CDR1 MNHNS and CDR2 SASEGT. CDR3 protein: CASQFRDSYGYTF. The DNA of the CDR3 is TGTGCCAGCCAATTCAGGGACAGCTATGGCTACACCTTC.

This clone was seen a single time. The chain links TRBV15 to TRBJ1-5, with D uncertain. V dropped 0 bases and J dropped 7 bases, with 13 bases sitting between them. The V gene's germline CDR1 is LNHNV and CDR2 YYDKDF (reference sequence). CDR3 size: 15 residues. The CDR3 here is CATSRDVAAGQPQHF. The CDR3 coding sequence is TGTGCCACCAGCAGAGATGTTGCTGCGGGGCAGCCCCAGCATTTT.

V is TRBV14 and J is TRBJ2-1, with D perhaps matching TRBD2 (5 bases). The CDR3 contains 15 residues. Trimming stripped 4 bases from V and 5 bases from J, with 15 bases between. Germline V CDR1 and CDR2: SGHDN, FVKESK. This CDR3 is CASSRNRGYDNEQFF. CDR3 nucleotides: TGTGCCAGCAGCCGCAACCGCGGGTATGACAATGAGCAGTTCTTC.

The chain is built from TRBV11-2 and TRBJ2-3, with D possibly being TRBD2 (6 bases). The length of the CDR3 is 15 residues. Germline CDR1 reads SGHAT; CDR2 reads FQNNGV. V dropped 1 base and J dropped 2 bases, with 10 bases sitting between them. CDR3 sequence: CASSLVGGFTDTQYF. DNA for the CDR3: TGTGCCAGCAGCTTAGTGGGAGGCTTCACAGATACGCAGTATTTT.

The genes are TRBV7-7 and TRBJ2-2; the match to TRBD2 covers 9 bases. The V gene end was trimmed by 5 bases and the J gene end by 1 base; junction bases not matched to a gene: 5. The CDR3 contains 16 residues. Germline V gene sequence: CDR1 SSHAT, CDR2 FNYEAQ (reference sequence). In DNA form, the CDR3 reads TGTGCCAGCAGCCAAACTAGCGGGTGGAACACCGGGGAGCTGTTTTTT. Residues: CASSQTSGWNTGELFF.

The chain carries TRBV2 and TRBJ1-4; D is possibly TRBD1 (5 bases). There are 15 residues in the CDR3. Germline CDR1 is SNHLY and CDR2 is FYNNEI. The germline V and J ends were trimmed by 8 bases and 5 bases, with 18 bases remaining between them. CDR3: CASSGQAGQNEKLFF. DNA of the CDR3: TGTGCCAGCTCCGGGCAGGCAGGGCAGAATGAAAAACTGTTTTTT.

This sequence joins TRBV7-9 and TRBJ1-1; possible D gene TRBD1, 5 bases. The CDR3 contains 14 residues. The V end was cut by 2 bases, the J end by 5 bases, with 12 bases between. Germline-derived CDR1 and CDR2 are SEHNR and FQNEAQ (reference sequence). Here the CDR3 DNA reads TGTGCCAGCAGCTTATCAGGGATCAGAACTGAAGCTTTCTTT. Translating it yields CASSLSGIRTEAFF.

J is TRBJ2-1 and V is TRBV5-6; tentatively, D is TRBD1 (6 bases). The CDR3 is 14 residues long. V gave up 4 bases and J gave up 2 bases, with 10 bases separating them. Germline values: CDR1 SGHDT, CDR2 YYEEEE. CDR3 loop: CASSPWTAYNEQFF. CDR3 bases: TGTGCCAGCAGCCCATGGACAGCCTACAATGAGCAGTTCTTC.

This CDR3 is CASSDSGTAFEKLFF. DNA of the CDR3: TGTGCCAGCAGTGACTCCGGGACAGCTTTTGAAAAACTGTTTTTT. This rearrangement joins TRBV28 to TRBJ1-4; 7 bases agree with TRBD1. Germline CDR1 is MDHEN and CDR2 is SYDVKM. The CDR3 totals 15 residues. J gave up 7 bases and V 5 bases, and 10 bases lay outside the gene matches.

The chain recombines TRBV18 with TRBJ2-1; unclear D gene. The germline CDR1 and CDR2 sequences are KGHSH and LQKENI. V was trimmed by 0 bases and J by 10 bases, leaving 10 bases between them. This CDR3 spans 13 amino acids. In DNA, the CDR3 is TGTGCCAGCTCACCACCGGGCCGCCCGGAGCAGTTCTTC. It specifies CASSPPGRPEQFF.

This chain uses TRBV9 with TRBJ1-2; weak D call: TRBD1 (5 bases). With 3 bases removed from V and 8 bases from J, the gap between germline ends came to 26 bases. The CDR3 spans 17 residues. Germline CDR1 reads SGDLS; CDR2 reads YYNGEE. The CDR3 loop reads CASSAPGGPEASGGYTF. CDR3 coding DNA: TGTGCCAGCAGCGCCCCCGGGGGACCGGAGGCGTCCGGGGGCTACACCTTC. Combining the CDR3 with reference TRBV9 and TRBJ1-2 gives the whole variable domain DSGVTQTPKHLITATGQRVTLRCSPRSGDLSVYWYQQSLDQGLQFLIQYYNGEERAKGNILERFSAQQFPDLHSELNLSSLELGDSALYFCASSAPGGPEASGGYTFGSGTRLTVV.

The chain uses TRBV2 and TRBJ1-3; D gene uncertain. The length of the CDR3 is 14 residues. The V end was cut by 5 bases, the J end by 1 base, with 9 bases between. CDR1 and CDR2 (germline): SNHLY, FYNNEI. CDR3 sequence (DNA): TGTGCCAGCAGTCAGGATTTTTCTGGAAACACCATATATTTT. This gives the protein CASSQDFSGNTIYF.

V and J are TRBV5-6 and TRBJ1-2, with D perhaps TRBD1 (5 bases). Germline V gives CDR1 SGHDT, CDR2 YYEEEE. The CDR3 sequence is 14 residues long. V gave up 2 bases and J gave up 3 bases, with 11 bases separating them. CDR3 region: CASSFGGLDYGYTF. The CDR3 nucleotides read TGTGCCAGCAGCTTTGGGGGGTTGGACTATGGCTACACCTTC.

The rearrangement joins TRBV7-2 to TRBJ2-2; 9 bases match TRBD2. CDR1 and CDR2 from the germline V gene are SGHTA and FQGNSA. The trim removed 1 base at V and 3 bases at J, leaving 3 bases unmatched. The CDR3 is 16 amino acids. The CDR3 protein is CASSLGSGGHTGELFF. DNA of the CDR3: TGTGCCAGCAGCTTAGGTAGCGGGGGTCACACCGGGGAGCTGTTTTTT.

V usage is TRBV14 and J usage is TRBJ2-3; 8 nucleotides match TRBD2. With 1 base clipped from V and 1 base from J, the junction kept 7 bases outside the gene matches. Looked up from germline, CDR1 is SGHDN and CDR2 is FVKESK. The CDR3 sequence is 17 residues long. The CDR3 is CASSQVSGGPGTDTQYF. The CDR3 nucleotides are TGTGCCAGCAGCCAAGTAAGCGGGGGCCCCGGCACAGATACGCAGTATTTT.

This clone showed up just a few times. V gene TRBV5-6 combines with J gene TRBJ2-7; D is perhaps TRBD2 (6 bases). V lost 5 bases, J lost 2 bases, and 11 bases lay in between. Germline V gene data show CDR1 as SGHDT and CDR2 as YYEEEE. The CDR3 consists of 13 residues. As DNA, the CDR3 is TGTGCCAGCAGTCGGGACTTTACCTACGAGCAGTACTTC. As protein: CASSRDFTYEQYF.

The chain employs TRBV5-8 and TRBJ2-5, with D possibly being TRBD2 (5 bases). This CDR3 is built from 18 residues. V lost 2 bases and J 2 bases, leaving 22 bases between the germline ends. Per the germline V gene, CDR1 is SGHTS and CDR2 is YDEGEE. The CDR3 region has the DNA TGTGCCAGCAGCTTTCGGCTTGGCTCGTGGAGGTCTCAAGAGACCCAGTACTTC. This encodes CASSFRLGSWRSQETQYF.

The chain carries TRBV23-1 and TRBJ1-6, with no clear D. TRBV23-1 is flagged as an ORF with uncertain function. The CDR3 spans 21 residues. Trimming stripped 0 bases from V and 7 bases from J, with 28 bases between. The CDR3 DNA reads as TGCGCCAGCAGTCAATCCGGGGTACCCCTCGGGTTTTCCCGTCTGAATTCACCCCTCCACTTT. It is translated as CASSQSGVPLGFSRLNSPLHF.